This T cell receptor beta chain was sequenced during a study of cytomegalovirus exposure and HLA in healthy donors. Whole-study results and caveats: HLA allele associations emerged for about 18,000 TCR beta sequences in a later analysis, at 0.05 false discovery rate.

PCR involved 60 Vbeta and 13 Jbeta primers. Using immunoSEQ multiplex PCR, the repertoire was profiled, and TCRdb retains in-frame clones only, with some absent. The sample has about 140,000 clones; 70% to 85% are singletons. Worth noting for this clone: Its matching antigen is unknown.

V lost 3 bases to trimming and J lost 3 bases; unmatched junction nucleotides: 4. Germline V gene sequence: CDR1 GTSNPN, CDR2 SVGIG (reference sequence). The CDR3 runs to 14 residues. Sequencing was performed on PBMCs. This chain links TRBV30 with TRBJ2-3; 9 nucleotides agree with TRBD1. The clonotype comes from a woman in her 40s in good health and CMV-seronegative. The CDR3 sequence: CAWSAGTGTDTQYF. CDR3 bases: TGTGCCTGGAGCGCCGGGACAGGGACAGATACGCAGTATTTT. Looking up the rest from reference TRBV30 and TRBJ2-3 gives the full variable domain: SQTIHQWPATLVQPVGSPLSLECTVEGTSNPNLYWYRQAAGRGLQLLFYSVGIGQISSEVPQNLSASRPQDRQFILSSKKLLLSDSGFYLCAWSAGTGTDTQYFGPGTRLTVL.